These T cell receptor beta chains were read from a single sample in a study of blood T cells in healthy people across ages. In TCRdb, the 5' RACE reads were re-called with MiXCR into one record per CDR3 protein. The sample holds approximately 900,000 distinct CDR3 sequences, 25% to 30% seen once. This sample was shared with a second study, whose subject was T cells of mothers and their children.

The sequencing sample was made of blood. Receptors were obtained from a woman aged 40 to 50 in good health. Each CDR3 is given with its conserved first and last residue. The D gene is left open where the match is weak. Only some rows state a clone size, as once, few, many or a class for expanded clones.

cdr3_aa v_call d_call clone_size
CASSLVPGPPEAFF TRBV7-2 NA NA
CASSLEHEYGYTF TRBV7-9 NA few
CASSPQAAPYNEQFF TRBV9 NA NA
CASSYRQGRPYEQYF TRBV6-2/TRBV6-3 NA many
CASSGQGGEKLFF TRBV18 TRBD1 once
CSARPGESMPQHF TRBV20-1 NA NA
CSVELRGRGRGYTF TRBV29-1 TRBD1 NA
CASSLGLAASYKEQFF TRBV5-1 NA NA
CSVESQKTYEQYF TRBV29-1 NA many
CASGLFTGTAVSYEQYF TRBV12-5 TRBD1 NA
CASSPPQGFISEAFF TRBV12-3/TRBV12-4 NA few
CASSLVAYRPGNTIYF TRBV7-2 NA NA
CASSDSTSTGELFF TRBV6-4 NA NA
CASSLHRRGSARETQYF TRBV11-1 TRBD2 few
CASNGASGGLSYEQYF TRBV2 TRBD2 NA
CASSQDHDEQYF TRBV4-1 NA many
CASPWGRPNTGELFF TRBV12-3/TRBV12-4 NA NA
CASRTTQDRGSYNSPLHF TRBV28 NA NA
CASSVDRGDLDTQYF TRBV5-5 TRBD1 once
CSGNRGNTIYF TRBV29-1 NA many
CSASGGAPRLPQETQYF TRBV20-1 NA NA
CASSWGYPEPDTQYF TRBV5-1 NA many
CASTLLAGGPNEQYF TRBV2 TRBD2 NA
CASSAPGQGDYGYTF TRBV9 TRBD1 few
CASSPGQGAFDEQFF TRBV4-3 TRBD1 NA
CASSFGSTGDTEAFF TRBV7-9 TRBD1 NA
CATSDAPQDRLSYEQYF TRBV24-1 TRBD1 NA
CASSQGLAAGANEQFF TRBV4-3 TRBD2 NA
CASRPDRYDEQFF TRBV6-2/TRBV6-3 NA NA
CASSFQGDEKLFF TRBV5-1 NA NA
CASSRQGFYEQYF TRBV12-3/TRBV12-4 TRBD1 many
CASSEGDPRAQYF TRBV7-3 NA few
CSARSDPEKLFF TRBV20-1 NA few
CASSDMTGLAEAFF TRBV2 TRBD1 once
CASGARGGGKQFF TRBV9 TRBD1 few
CASSLGGARADTQYF TRBV13 NA NA
CASRRGGVGYGYTF TRBV28 NA NA
CATSIAGGDSGELFF TRBV15 TRBD2 many
CASSLGWGQGGYEQYF TRBV5-1 NA NA
CASSSGARTSKNIQYF TRBV7-2 NA NA